This record covers a single TCR beta chain. The data were taken from a study of somatic mutations in cytotoxic T cells in rheumatoid arthritis. TCRdb keeps only in-frame clones here, not all; method: immunoSEQ multiplex PCR. Among fewer than 30,000 clones listed, around 74% were seen once. This CDR3 is 15 amino acids long. Germline lookup yields CDR1 SEHNR and CDR2 FQNEAQ (reference sequence). Trimming removed 1 base at V and 1 base at J, with 10 bases between. This TCR was sampled from a woman younger than 30 in good health. This rearrangement joins TRBV7-9 to TRBJ1-1; no reliable D call. The sample taken for sequencing was CD8+ T cells sorted from blood. CDR3 bases: TGTGCCAGCAGCTTAGTGGGGTTGGGGAACACTGAAGCTTTCTTT. This translates into CASSLVGLGNTEAFF. Full variable domain (outside the CDR3, taken from reference TRBV7-9 and TRBJ1-1): DTGVSQNPRHKITKRGQNVTFRCDPISEHNRLYWYRQTLGQGPEFLTYFQNEAQLEKSRLLSDRFSAERPKGSFSTLEIQRTEQGDSAMYLCASSLVGLGNTEAFFGQGTRLTVV.